Sequencing of this T cell receptor (beta chain) was carried out in a study of blood T cell repertoires in COVID-19. With V trimmed by 5 bases and J by 5 bases, 8 bases remained unmatched. The length of the CDR3 is 13 residues. The germline V gene encodes CDR1 SQVTM and CDR2 ANQGSEA. The count of this clone is one. Sequencing used immunoSEQ multiplex PCR; TCRdb keeps in-frame clones, though not all of them. Of some 260,000 clones in the sample, about 88% were seen once. The J gene is TRBJ2-7, the V gene TRBV29-1, with 8 bases identical to TRBD1. Sequenced: peripheral blood. The clonotype was recovered from a woman aged 40 to 49 who had recovered from COVID-19. CDR3 in DNA: TGCAGCGTTTCTTGGCAGGGGGCGGACGAGCAGTACTTC. This encodes CSVSWQGADEQYF.